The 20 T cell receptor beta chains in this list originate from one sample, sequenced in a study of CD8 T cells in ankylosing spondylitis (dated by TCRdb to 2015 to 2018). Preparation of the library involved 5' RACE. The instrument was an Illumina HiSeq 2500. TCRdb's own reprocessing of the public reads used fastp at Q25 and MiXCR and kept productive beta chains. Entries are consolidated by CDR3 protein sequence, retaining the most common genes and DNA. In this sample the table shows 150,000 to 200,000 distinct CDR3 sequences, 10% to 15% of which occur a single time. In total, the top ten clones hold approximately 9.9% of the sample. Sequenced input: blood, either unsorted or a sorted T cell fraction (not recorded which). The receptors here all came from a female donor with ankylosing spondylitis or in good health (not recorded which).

The CDR3 DNA is TGTGCCAGCAGCTTTCCCGGGACTAGCGTGACCCCTTGGGGGAATGAGCAGTTCTTC. This encodes CASSFPGTSVTPWGNEQFF. This chain uses TRBV11-1 with TRBJ2-1; TRBD2 matches at 10 bases. The CDR3 runs to 19 residues. The V and J ends lost 3 bases and 7 bases, in that order; junction bases with no gene match: 18. Germline lookup yields CDR1 SGHAT and CDR2 FQDESV (reference sequence). Full variable domain (missing parts from reference TRBV11-1 and TRBJ2-1): EAEVAQSPRYKITEKSQAVAFWCDPISGHATLYWYRQILGQGPELLVQFQDESVVDDSQLPKDRFSAERLKGVDSTLKIQPAELGDSAMYLCASSFPGTSVTPWGNEQFFGPGTRLTVL.

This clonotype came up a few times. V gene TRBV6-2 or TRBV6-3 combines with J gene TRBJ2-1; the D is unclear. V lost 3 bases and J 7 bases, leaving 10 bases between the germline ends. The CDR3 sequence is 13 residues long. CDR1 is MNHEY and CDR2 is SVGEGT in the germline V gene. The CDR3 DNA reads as TGTGCCAGCAGTTATTACCCTAGAAATGAGCAGTTCTTC. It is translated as CASSYYPRNEQFF.

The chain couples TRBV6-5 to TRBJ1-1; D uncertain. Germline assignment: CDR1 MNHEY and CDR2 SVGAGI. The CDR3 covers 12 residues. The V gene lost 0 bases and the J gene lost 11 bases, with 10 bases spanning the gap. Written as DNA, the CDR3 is TGTGCCAGCAGTTACTCGGCGACGATTGCTTTCTTT. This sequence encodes CASSYSATIAFF.

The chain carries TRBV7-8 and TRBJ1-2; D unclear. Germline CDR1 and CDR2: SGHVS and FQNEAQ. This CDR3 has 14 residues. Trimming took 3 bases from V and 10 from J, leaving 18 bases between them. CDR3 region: CASSLDPFQSFYTF. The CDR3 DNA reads TGTGCCAGCAGCTTGGACCCTTTCCAGTCCTTCTACACCTTC.

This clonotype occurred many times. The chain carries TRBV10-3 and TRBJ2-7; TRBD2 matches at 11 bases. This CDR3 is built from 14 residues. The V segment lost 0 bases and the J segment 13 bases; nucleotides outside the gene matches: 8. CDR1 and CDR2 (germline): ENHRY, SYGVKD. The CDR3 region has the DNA TGTGCCATCAGTGAGTCGACTCTAGCGGGAGGAATATACTTC. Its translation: CAISESTLAGGIYF.

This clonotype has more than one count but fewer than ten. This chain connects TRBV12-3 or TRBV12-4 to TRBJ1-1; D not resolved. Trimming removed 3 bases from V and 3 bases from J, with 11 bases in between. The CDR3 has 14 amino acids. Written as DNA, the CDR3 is TGTGCCAGCAGTTTCGGGCTCCAGGACACTGAAGCTTTCTTT. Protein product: CASSFGLQDTEAFF.

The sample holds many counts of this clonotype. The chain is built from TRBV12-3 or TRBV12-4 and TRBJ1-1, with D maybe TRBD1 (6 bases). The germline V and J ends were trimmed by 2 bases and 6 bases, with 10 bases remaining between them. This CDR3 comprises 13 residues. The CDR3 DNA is TGTGCCAGCAGTTTAACAGGGAGAGCTGAAGCTTTCTTT. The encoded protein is CASSLTGRAEAFF.

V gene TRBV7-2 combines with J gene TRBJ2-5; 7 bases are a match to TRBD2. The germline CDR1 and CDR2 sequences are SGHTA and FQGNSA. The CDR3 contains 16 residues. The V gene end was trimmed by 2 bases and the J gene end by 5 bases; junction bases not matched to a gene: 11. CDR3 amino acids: CASSLNGGGPRETQYF. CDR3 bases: TGTGCCAGCAGCTTAAACGGGGGAGGGCCAAGGGAGACCCAGTACTTC.

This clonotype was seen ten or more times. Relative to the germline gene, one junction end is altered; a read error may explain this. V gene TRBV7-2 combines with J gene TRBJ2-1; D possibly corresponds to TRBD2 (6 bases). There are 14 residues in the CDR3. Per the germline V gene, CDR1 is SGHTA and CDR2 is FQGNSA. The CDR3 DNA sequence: TGTGCCAGCACCCGGGGGTTCTCCAACAATGAGCAGTTCTTC. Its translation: CASTRGFSNNEQFF.

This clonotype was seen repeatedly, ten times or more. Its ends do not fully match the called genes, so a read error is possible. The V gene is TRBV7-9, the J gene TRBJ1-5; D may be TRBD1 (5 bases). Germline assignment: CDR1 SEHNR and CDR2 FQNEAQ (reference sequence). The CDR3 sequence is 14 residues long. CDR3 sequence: CASSLVGTNQLQHF. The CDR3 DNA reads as TGTGCCAGCAGCTTGGTCGGGACCAATCAGCTCCAGCATTTT.

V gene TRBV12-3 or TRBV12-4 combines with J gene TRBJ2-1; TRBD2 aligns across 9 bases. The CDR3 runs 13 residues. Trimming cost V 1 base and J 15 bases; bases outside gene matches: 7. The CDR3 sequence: CASSLVASGKLFF. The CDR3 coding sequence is TGTGCCAGCAGTTTAGTTGCTAGCGGGAAACTGTTCTTC.

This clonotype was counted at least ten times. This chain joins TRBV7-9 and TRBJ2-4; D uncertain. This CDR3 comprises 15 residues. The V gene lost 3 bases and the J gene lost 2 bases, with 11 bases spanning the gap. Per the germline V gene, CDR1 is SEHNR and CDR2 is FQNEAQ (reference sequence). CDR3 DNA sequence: TGTGCCAGCAGCTTTGGTGGGGAAACCAAAAACATTCAGTACTTC. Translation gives CASSFGGETKNIQYF.

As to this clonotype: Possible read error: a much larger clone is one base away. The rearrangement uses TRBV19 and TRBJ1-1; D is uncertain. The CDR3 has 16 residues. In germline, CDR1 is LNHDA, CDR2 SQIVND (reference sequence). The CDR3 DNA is TGTGCCAATAGTAGCAACGCACCCCCGGTAGAGACTGAAGCTTTCTTT. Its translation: CANSSNAPPVETEAFF.

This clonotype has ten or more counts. This chain's CDR3 is CASSQSSGSYNEQFF. CDR3 sequence (DNA): TGTGCCAGCAGCCAATCGAGCGGCTCCTACAATGAGCAGTTCTTC. This chain connects TRBV16 to TRBJ2-1; D might be TRBD2 (5 bases). This CDR3 has 15 residues. In germline, CDR1 is KGHSY, CDR2 FQNENV. V lost 0 bases, J lost 0 bases, and 6 bases lay in between.

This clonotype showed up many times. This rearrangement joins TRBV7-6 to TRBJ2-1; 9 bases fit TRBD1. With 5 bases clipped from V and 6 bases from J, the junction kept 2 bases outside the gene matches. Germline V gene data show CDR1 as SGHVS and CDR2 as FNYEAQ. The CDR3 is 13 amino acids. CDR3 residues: CASSNRGPNEQFF. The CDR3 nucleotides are TGTGCCAGCAGCAACAGGGGGCCCAATGAGCAGTTCTTC.

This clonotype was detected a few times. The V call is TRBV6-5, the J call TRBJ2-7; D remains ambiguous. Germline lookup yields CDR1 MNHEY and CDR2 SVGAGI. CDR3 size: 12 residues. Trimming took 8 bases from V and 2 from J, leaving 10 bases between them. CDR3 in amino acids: CASASTTYEQYF. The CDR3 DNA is TGTGCCAGCGCTTCTACCACCTACGAGCAGTACTTC.

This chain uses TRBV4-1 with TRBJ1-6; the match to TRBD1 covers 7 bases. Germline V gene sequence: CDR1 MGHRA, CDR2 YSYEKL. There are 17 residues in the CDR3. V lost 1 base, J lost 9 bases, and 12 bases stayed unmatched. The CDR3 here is CASSQGGFQGEASPLHF. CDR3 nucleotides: TGCGCCAGCAGCCAAGGGGGGTTTCAGGGGGAGGCTTCACCCCTCCACTTT.

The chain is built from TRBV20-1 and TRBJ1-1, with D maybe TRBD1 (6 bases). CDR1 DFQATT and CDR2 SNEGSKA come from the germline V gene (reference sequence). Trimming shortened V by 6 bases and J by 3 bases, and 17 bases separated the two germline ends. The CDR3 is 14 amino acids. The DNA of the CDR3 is TGCAGTGCGCCGAAAGGGGGAGGAGACACTGAAGCTTTCTTT. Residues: CSAPKGGGDTEAFF.

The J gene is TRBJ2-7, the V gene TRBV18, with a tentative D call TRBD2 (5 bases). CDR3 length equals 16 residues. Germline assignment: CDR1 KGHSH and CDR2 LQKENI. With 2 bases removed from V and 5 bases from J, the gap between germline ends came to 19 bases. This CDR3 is CASSPGQRRRFHEQYF. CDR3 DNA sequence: TGTGCCAGCTCACCAGGTCAGCGGAGGAGGTTCCACGAGCAGTACTTC.

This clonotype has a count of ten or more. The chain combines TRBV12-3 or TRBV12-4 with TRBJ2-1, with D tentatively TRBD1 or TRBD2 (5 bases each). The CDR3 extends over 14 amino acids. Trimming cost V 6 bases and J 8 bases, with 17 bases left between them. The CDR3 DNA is TGTGCCAGCAGCACCGGGATGGGGCTCGATGAGCAGTTCTTC. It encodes CASSTGMGLDEQFF.